Presented here are 16 T cell receptor beta chains from one specimen sequenced in a study of human T cells and chemical hapten exposure. Time point described: patch test 3, about 24 weeks after DPC sensitization. Treatment defined: therapeutic diphenylcyclopropenone sensitization with weekly scalp DPC. TCRdb used MiXCR to reprocess the RACE reads, holding one entry per CDR3 protein. This repertoire shows about 82,000 distinct CDR3 sequences, approximately 13% found once; its top ten account for approximately 5.2%. Here the sequenced sample was whole blood, taken in connection with sensitization to the hapten diphenylcyclopropenone (DPC). Receptors were obtained from a woman between 50 and 59 years old with alopecia areata. Some clones in this sample may be carry-over from other donors' samples.

In its sample, this clonotype was seen a few times. This chain joins TRBV12-3 or TRBV12-4 and TRBJ2-7, with TRBD1 matching over 9 bases. The CDR3 consists of 15 residues. Trimming cost V 5 bases and J 5 bases; bases outside gene matches: 10. CDR3 in DNA: TGTGCCAGCAGTCCTAGGCCACAGGGGGCGAACGAGCAGTACTTC. It specifies CASSPRPQGANEQYF.

The sample holds many counts of this clonotype. This CDR3 is CASSYRRRTMNTEAFF. The CDR3 DNA reads TGTGCCAGCAGCTACAGACGGCGAACCATGAACACTGAAGCTTTCTTT. The chain links TRBV7-9 to TRBJ1-1; D call uncertain. Trimming removed 4 bases at V and 0 bases at J, with 15 bases between. Germline CDR1 is SEHNR and CDR2 is FQNEAQ (reference sequence). This CDR3 contains 16 residues.

This clonotype came up many times. The CDR3, as DNA: TGTGCCAGCAGTTTAGTCGGGGGGGCCTCTTACAATGAGCAGTTCTTC. It yields the protein CASSLVGGASYNEQFF. V is TRBV27 and J is TRBJ2-1, with TRBD2 identical over 8 bases. Germline V gene lookup returns CDR1 MNHEY and CDR2 SMNVEV (reference sequence). Trimming cost V 2 bases and J 4 bases; bases outside gene matches: 7. The CDR3 totals 16 residues.

The rearrangement links TRBV12-3 or TRBV12-4 to TRBJ2-6, with TRBD2 identical over 11 bases. The ends lost 5 bases at V and 1 base at J; junction bases unmatched: 4. This CDR3 comprises 17 residues. As DNA, the CDR3 is TGTGCCAGCAGTCTTCTAGCGGGAGGATCTGGGGCCAACGTCCTGACTTTC. It yields the protein CASSLLAGGSGANVLTF.

The rearrangement joins TRBV11-2 to TRBJ2-1; D is perhaps TRBD2 (8 bases). Trimming cost V 3 bases and J 4 bases, with 19 bases left between them. The length of the CDR3 is 17 residues. Germline-derived CDR1 and CDR2 are SGHAT and FQNNGV. The CDR3 spells CASSFGRGPGSYNEQFF. The DNA of the CDR3 is TGTGCCAGCAGCTTCGGGAGGGGGCCCGGATCGTACAATGAGCAGTTCTTC.

The rearrangement joins TRBV20-1 to TRBJ1-5; D is uncertain. V was trimmed by 0 bases and J by 3 bases, leaving 15 bases between them. The CDR3 length is 16 residues. Germline V gene data show CDR1 as DFQATT and CDR2 as SNEGSKA (reference sequence). The CDR3 DNA sequence: TGCAGTGCTAGAGAGGGCGGCGGGGTACCCAATCAGCCCCAGCATTTT. This encodes CSAREGGGVPNQPQHF.

This clonotype occurred many times. V is TRBV6-5 and J is TRBJ2-3, with 7 bases identical to TRBD2. The CDR3 is 19 amino acids. The germline gives CDR1 MNHEY, CDR2 SVGAGI. V shed 6 bases, J shed 3 bases, and the junction held 21 bases outside the gene matches. CDR3 DNA: TGTGCCAGCAGAGGGACCCCTTTTTGGGCGGGAGTTATTACAGATACGCAGTATTTT. Protein product: CASRGTPFWAGVITDTQYF.

The V call is TRBV5-6, the J call TRBJ1-1; D is perhaps TRBD1 (5 bases). Germline CDR1 is SGHDT and CDR2 is YYEEEE. The germline V and J ends were trimmed by 3 bases and 6 bases, with 12 bases remaining between them. The CDR3 has 13 residues. The CDR3 is CASSSGWGPEAFF. CDR3 coding DNA: TGTGCCAGCAGCTCCGGTTGGGGACCTGAAGCTTTCTTT. The variable domain in full, with the rest retrieved from reference TRBV5-6 and TRBJ1-1, is DAGVTQSPTHLIKTRGQQVTLRCSPKSGHDTVSWYQQALGQGPQFIFQYYEEEERQRGNFPDRFSGHQFPNYSSELNVNALLLGDSALYLCASSSGWGPEAFFGQGTRLTVV.

This chain connects TRBV20-1 to TRBJ2-7; 8 bases fit TRBD1. CDR3 size: 15 residues. CDR1 is DFQATT, CDR2 SNEGSKA, per germline (reference sequence). Trimming took 0 bases from V and 4 from J; bases not matched to a gene: 8. This CDR3 reads CSARDLGQGFYEQYF. The CDR3, as DNA: TGCAGTGCTAGAGATCTAGGACAGGGTTTTTACGAGCAGTACTTC.

Ten or more counts support this clonotype. The V and J genes are TRBV20-1 and TRBJ2-1; D perhaps matches TRBD2 (6 bases). Germline loops: CDR1 DFQATT, CDR2 SNEGSKA (reference sequence). The CDR3 consists of 11 residues. V dropped 3 bases and J dropped 12 bases, with 12 bases sitting between them. CDR3 DNA sequence: TGCAGTGCTAGTGCGCGGGAAGGGCAGTTCTTC. Its protein is CSASAREGQFF.

This clonotype was counted only a few times. The rearrangement uses TRBV2 and TRBJ2-1; a weak D match, TRBD2 (6 bases). The CDR3 extends over 15 amino acids. V was shortened by 2 bases and J by 7 bases, with 15 bases between the two germline ends. Germline V gene data show CDR1 as SNHLY and CDR2 as FYNNEI. The CDR3 DNA sequence: TGTGCCAGCAGTGAACGGGAGCGGCTCGGAAATGAGCAGTTCTTC. Translated: CASSERERLGNEQFF. The full variable domain, its missing parts supplied by reference TRBV2 and TRBJ2-1, is EPEVTQTPSHQVTQMGQEVILRCVPISNHLYFYWYRQILGQKVEFLVSFYNNEISEKSEIFDDQFSVERPDGSNFTLKIRSTKLEDSAMYFCASSERERLGNEQFFGPGTRLTVL.

This clonotype has a count of ten or more. The J gene is TRBJ2-7, the V gene TRBV10-3; 11 bases align to TRBD2. The CDR3 runs 15 residues. The trim removed 11 bases at V and 7 bases at J, leaving 16 bases unmatched. CDR1 is ENHRY and CDR2 is SYGVKD in the germline V gene. CDR3 nucleotides: TGTGCCGCAACCCACGGTAGCGGGAGGGCCGAGGAGCAGTACTTC. Amino acids: CAATHGSGRAEEQYF.

The chain uses TRBV7-9 and TRBJ2-5; perhaps TRBD1 as D (6 bases). CDR3 length: 15 amino acids. CDR1 SEHNR and CDR2 FQNEAQ come from the germline V gene (reference sequence). Trimming pared 1 base from V and 5 bases from J, leaving 14 bases between. CDR3 nucleotides: TGTGCCAGCAGCTTAGGGGGGCCCGAATGGGAGACCCAGTACTTC. This translates into CASSLGGPEWETQYF.

This clonotype was picked up a small number of times. The rearrangement joins TRBV5-1 to TRBJ1-1, with D possibly being TRBD1 (5 bases). Germline CDR1 reads SGHRS; CDR2 reads YFSETQ. Trimming left V 1 base short and J 4 bases short, with 8 bases between. CDR3 length equals 13 residues. CDR3 nucleotide sequence: TGCGCCAGCAGCTTGTGGCAGGGCACTGAAGCTTTCTTT. Protein sequence: CASSLWQGTEAFF.

The chain is built from TRBV7-8 and TRBJ2-3, with 7 bases matching TRBD1. V lost 4 bases, J lost 6 bases, and 13 bases stayed unmatched. CDR3 length: 16 residues. CDR1 and CDR2 from the germline V gene are SGHVS and FQNEAQ. CDR3 sequence: CASSSSHRQGWDTQYF. The CDR3 DNA reads TGTGCCAGCAGCTCATCCCACCGACAGGGCTGGGATACGCAGTATTTT.

This clonotype was recorded many times. The rearrangement joins TRBV20-1 to TRBJ2-2; D is ambiguous. Germline CDR1 and CDR2: DFQATT and SNEGSKA (reference sequence). This CDR3 is built from 14 residues. Trimming left V 2 bases short and J 4 bases short, with 11 bases between. The CDR3 nucleotides read TGCAGTGCTAGACCCGGAGTGGTCACCGGGGAGCTGTTTTTT. This encodes CSARPGVVTGELFF.